This T cell receptor (beta chain) originates from a study of vaccination effects on CD4 cells after COVID-19 (dated by TCRdb to between 2021 and 2024). Notes on the research overall: In the ViraFEST assay, PBMC were stimulated with viral peptide pools, and TCR sequencing was then used to find antigen-specific CD4+ T cell clonotypes based on their expansion. Across the study, the median time from the second dose to post-vaccine sampling was 72 days (range 14 to 241). Over 1.5 million PBMC per well were cultured with approximately 10 ug/ml peptides in IMDM containing 5% human AB serum, about 9.6 IU/ml IL-2 and gentamicin. SARS-CoV-2 spike-specific CD4+ TCR repertoires were compared before and after mRNA vaccination in COVID-19 convalescent patients and in infection-naive vaccine recipients. A total of 9 to 11 COVID-19 convalescent patients and a handful of SARS-CoV-2-naive healthy vaccine recipients were included in the full study. Cultures from other donors in the study were sequenced using the Oncomine TCR Beta short-read assay on an Illumina iSeq 100. Study-wide findings and limitations: In healthy vaccine recipients, vaccine-induced clones were almost all SARS-CoV-2 mono-reactive, with only 1 of 255 cross-reactive with common cold coronaviruses. The study was limited by a small number of convalescent patients and lacked early post-infection timepoints. Marked clonal contraction was observed in both infection-induced and vaccine-induced clones at late post-vaccination timepoints, consistent with waning T cell responses.

After 10 to 11 days of culture, CD4+ T cells were isolated with the EasySep CD4+ T cell isolation kit. Participants received two doses of either the BNT162b2 or the mRNA-1273 mRNA SARS-CoV-2 vaccine. The absence of prior SARS-CoV-2 infection in healthy vaccine recipients was confirmed by negative nucleocapsid antibodies before and after vaccination. Half of the culture medium was replaced with fresh IL-2-containing medium on days 3 and 7. Unless otherwise noted, each peptide stimulation condition was cultured in triplicate wells. PBMC were separated from whole blood using Ficoll-Paque Plus gradient centrifugation and were then either cryopreserved at -140C or used fresh. Genomic DNA was extracted from cultured CD4+ T cells with the QIAamp micro DNA kit. As concerns this clone: Its binding antigen is unknown. No much larger clone is present one base from it, and per-base qualities are unavailable.

The library was built by means of the immunoSEQ multiplex PCR assay. DNA from the cultured and isolated CD4+ T cells underwent TCR beta CDR3 sequencing. Processing in the source paper ran as follows. Non-productive TCR sequences were discarded, and reads were trimmed to the CDR3 region, with only CDR3s of 7 or more amino acids retained. Antigen-specific clonotypes were identified with the MANAFEST web app by comparing expansion in peptide wells against reference cultures. To count as positive, a clone had to show expansion at FDR<0.05 compared with the reference and with all other wells, an odds ratio above 5, and a frequency above 0.1% in two replicate wells. Cross-reactive clonotypes were defined as significantly expanded in SARS-CoV-2 spike wells and in at least one common cold coronavirus spike condition. Levenshtein distance calculated with the stringdist R package was used to assess CDR3 similarity, and unrooted trees were constructed with ape in R 3.6.1. TCRdb stores this immuneACCESS table with in-frame sequences only. Part of the clones is absent; in the studies checked, under half of the shortfall reflects unresolved V genes, and no reason is known for the rest. The D gene and trimming were derived from the DNA, and the V and J assignments and clone size from that table. This sample is represented by more than 35,000 clones; around 70% of them were singletons. The ten largest make up roughly a tenth of the sample.

Trimmed from V: 4 bases; trimmed from J: 2 bases; junction bases lacking a gene match: 8. The cysteine opens and the phenylalanine closes a CDR3 of 15 amino acids. Only CDR3 DNA remains: 45 bases, in frame from the first base. CDR1 and CDR2, looked up from the germline V gene (reference sequence), are SGHNT and YYREEE. This chain joins TRBV5-4 to TRBJ1-1, with 7 central nucleotides matching TRBD1. Here the sequenced sample was CD4+ T cells from PBMCs cultured without peptide, taken after COVID-19 vaccination. This sequence was found in a human donor who received a COVID-19 vaccine. The nucleotides read TGTGCCAGCAGCCCAGGCGGGACAGTTAACACTGAAGCTTTCTTT. Its protein reads: CASSPGGTVNTEAFF.